Each of the 21 T cell receptor beta chains below was sequenced from the same sample in a study of breast tumors, draining lymph nodes, adjacent tissues. Each CDR3 protein is one row after TCRdb ran MiXCR on the multiplex PCR reads. This sample carries about 230,000 distinct CDR3 sequences, around 32% of them seen once, and the ten largest clones take over 1.1%. Samples came from axillary lymph nodes draining the breast cancer. Material for sequencing was axillary lymph node tissue. The receptors come from a female donor with breast cancer. Some clones in this sample may be carry-over from other donors' samples.

V and J are TRBV20-1 and TRBJ1-6; D remains unclear. Looked up from germline, CDR1 is DFQATT and CDR2 is SNEGSKA (reference sequence). The CDR3 contains 10 residues. Trimming cost V 5 bases and J 11 bases, with 7 bases left between them. CDR3 DNA sequence: TGCAGTGCTCGGTGGGCACCCCTCCACTTT. Its translation: CSARWAPLHF.

This clonotype was observed at least ten times. This chain uses TRBV9 with TRBJ2-2, with D maybe TRBD2 (6 bases). From germline, CDR1 is SGDLS and CDR2 YYNGEE. The CDR3 spans 15 residues. V was clipped by 3 bases and J by 4 bases, with 13 bases between them. As DNA, the CDR3 is TGTGCCAGCAGCGCGGGAGTTGGGGGCACCGGGGAGCTGTTTTTT. Its protein is CASSAGVGGTGELFF. Drawing the rest from reference TRBV9 and TRBJ2-2, the complete variable domain is DSGVTQTPKHLITATGQRVTLRCSPRSGDLSVYWYQQSLDQGLQFLIQYYNGEERAKGNILERFSAQQFPDLHSELNLSSLELGDSALYFCASSAGVGGTGELFFGEGSRLTVL.

Comments on this clonotype: Relative to the germline gene, one junction end is altered; a read error may explain this. V is TRBV25-1 and J is TRBJ2-2; 7 nucleotides match TRBD1. Germline CDR1 MGHDK, CDR2 SYGVNS. This CDR3 is built from 15 residues. The CDR3 DNA is TGCGCCAACAGTGACCGACAGGGAAACACCGGGGAGCTGTTTTTT. Translated: CANSDRQGNTGELFF.

Notes on this clonotype: This may be a read error: a much more frequent sequence differs by one nucleotide. The chain recombines TRBV7-6 with TRBJ1-1; D unresolved. The CDR3 has 13 residues. Germline V lookup: CDR1 SGHVS, CDR2 FNYEAQ. V was cut by 8 bases and J by 0 bases, with 10 bases left in between. CDR3 nucleotides: TGTGCCAGCGGCTCGGACGTGAACACTGAAGCTTTCTTT. It translates to CASGSDVNTEAFF.

This clonotype occurred many times. V and J are TRBV7-2 and TRBJ2-3; 12 bases line up with TRBD2. V shed 5 bases and J 1 base; nucleotides not matched to a gene: 4. CDR3 length: 16 residues. Germline loops: CDR1 SGHTA, CDR2 FQGNSA. For the CDR3, the DNA is TGTGCCAGCAGCGCCCTAGCGGGAGGGGGCACAGATACGCAGTATTTT. This translates into CASSALAGGGTDTQYF.

The gene calls are TRBV2 and TRBJ1-2, with 9 bases matching TRBD1. The CDR3 covers 14 residues. The V gene's germline CDR1 is SNHLY and CDR2 FYNNEI. V dropped 7 bases and J dropped 6; count of bases not matched to a gene: 9. The CDR3 DNA follows: TGTGCCAGCATTCGGACAGGGGAGCGGCATGGCTACACCTTC. Protein product: CASIRTGERHGYTF.

This clonotype was detected many times. The genes are TRBV5-4 and TRBJ2-3; 10 nucleotides match TRBD2. Germline V lookup: CDR1 SGHNT, CDR2 YYREEE (reference sequence). The junction had 7 bases not matched to a gene; V was cut back by 4 bases and J by 5 bases. CDR3 size: 15 residues. The chain's CDR3 is CASSRVAGGLDTQYF. Here the CDR3 DNA reads TGTGCCAGCAGCAGGGTAGCGGGAGGTCTAGATACGCAGTATTTT. Together with reference TRBV5-4 and TRBJ2-3, the CDR3 gives the full variable domain: ETGVTQSPTHLIKTRGQQVTLRCSSQSGHNTVSWYQQALGQGPQFIFQYYREEENGRGNFPPRFSGLQFPNYSSELNVNALELDDSALYLCASSRVAGGLDTQYFGPGTRLTVL.

This clonotype was counted many times. The chain has TRBV30 and TRBJ1-6, with TRBD1 identical over 7 bases. V trimming: 3 bases; J trimming: 7 bases; junction bases outside the gene matches: 6. CDR1 is GTSNPN and CDR2 is SVGIG in the germline V gene (reference sequence). The CDR3 is made up of 14 amino acids. Written as DNA, the CDR3 is TGTGCCTGGAGGCGGCAGGGGGGGAATTCACCCCTCCACTTT. Its protein product is CAWRRQGGNSPLHF.

At least ten counts were recorded for this clonotype. The chain joins TRBV5-1 to TRBJ2-1, with D possibly matching TRBD1 (8 bases). Between the trimmed V and J ends, which lost 4 bases and 3 bases, there was a span of 23 bases. Germline V gene lookup returns CDR1 SGHRS and CDR2 YFSETQ. The CDR3 has 18 residues. CDR3 sequence: CASSTTGGARSFYNEQFF. CDR3 DNA sequence: TGCGCCAGCAGCACCACAGGGGGGGCTCGCTCCTTCTACAATGAGCAGTTCTTC.

Points on this clonotype: Given a much more abundant clone one base away, this may be a read error. The J gene is TRBJ2-1, the V gene TRBV6-1; 9 bases line up with TRBD2. Germline CDR1 and CDR2: MNHNS and SASEGT. After removal of 6 bases from V and 4 bases from J, the junction contained 7 bases not matched to a gene. The CDR3 length is 15 residues. The CDR3 reads CASRRAGGIYNEQFF. The CDR3 nucleotides read TGTGCCAGCAGACGGGCGGGAGGGATTTACAATGAGCAGTTCTTC.

This chain connects TRBV7-8 to TRBJ1-2; TRBD1 might be the D (6 bases). V lost 3 bases and J lost 3, with 14 bases in between. CDR3 length: 15 amino acids. The V gene's germline CDR1 is SGHVS and CDR2 FQNEAQ. Here the CDR3 DNA reads TGTGCCAGCAGCTTGGGCCGACAGGTCGACTATGGCTACACCTTC. Translating gives CASSLGRQVDYGYTF.

This clonotype was seen ten or more times. V is TRBV4-3 and J is TRBJ2-2; the D gene could be TRBD1 or TRBD2 (6 bases each). V lost 3 bases to trimming and J lost 7 bases, with 21 bases between them. Germline-derived CDR1 and CDR2 are LGHNA and YSLEER. This CDR3 has 17 residues. Here the CDR3 DNA reads TGCGCCAGCAGCCACCCTAGTCTGGGGGGCGGTCACGGGGAGCTGTTTTTT. It translates to CASSHPSLGGGHGELFF.

This clonotype occurred many times. The gene calls are TRBV13 and TRBJ1-4; no definite D call. Germline CDR1 and CDR2: PRHDT and FYEKMQ (reference sequence). The CDR3 loop spans 17 amino acids. Trimming took off 0 bases at V and 0 bases at J, with 11 bases between the two ends. CDR3 amino acids: CASSLGKRGPTNEKLFF. In DNA, the CDR3 is TGTGCCAGCAGCTTAGGGAAAAGAGGACCAACTAATGAAAAACTGTTTTTT.

There are many counts of this clonotype. A much larger clone differs by one base, so this may be a read error. Lacking the conserved final phenylalanine or tryptophan, this CDR3 likely reflects a read error. The chain is built from TRBV29-1 and TRBJ2-2; the match to TRBD2 covers 12 bases. The CDR3 is 14 residues long. Looked up from germline, CDR1 is SQVTM and CDR2 is ANQGSEA. With V trimmed by 4 bases and J by 7 bases, 4 bases remained unmatched. The CDR3 here is CSVGLAGEGGELFS. DNA of the CDR3: TGCAGCGTTGGACTAGCGGGAGAAGGCGGGGAGCTGTTTTCT.

The V gene is TRBV4-1, the J gene TRBJ2-5; 11 bases match TRBD2. The CDR3 extends over 17 amino acids. CDR1 MGHRA and CDR2 YSYEKL come from the germline V gene. V shed 4 bases and J 0 bases; nucleotides not matched to a gene: 7. The CDR3 nucleotides are TGCGCCAGCAGCCCGGGGACTAGCGGCGGGTACCAAGAGACCCAGTACTTC. Translated: CASSPGTSGGYQETQYF.

At least ten counts were recorded for this clonotype. V is TRBV20-1 and J is TRBJ2-1, with D perhaps matching TRBD1 or TRBD2 (6 bases each). Trimming removed 5 bases at V and 7 bases at J, with 21 bases between. The CDR3 length is 15 residues. Germline CDR1 and CDR2: DFQATT and SNEGSKA (reference sequence). CDR3: CSAPPPGAGWNEQFF. CDR3 in DNA: TGCAGTGCTCCCCCCCCGGGGGCTGGTTGGAATGAGCAGTTCTTC.

The CDR3 region has the DNA TGTGCCACCAAGCGGAGGGGGGAATATCGGAAAAACTATGGCTACACCTTC. This sequence encodes CATKRRGEYRKNYGYTF. J is TRBJ1-2 and V is TRBV19; weak D call: TRBD1 (6 bases). The CDR3 is made up of 17 amino acids. V was pared by 10 bases and J by 2 bases, with 26 bases between. Germline lookup yields CDR1 LNHDA and CDR2 SQIVND (reference sequence).

Of note for this clonotype: One end of the junction does not line up with germline, which may come from a read error. The chain combines TRBV6-2 or TRBV6-3 with TRBJ2-3; D possibly corresponds to TRBD2 (6 bases). Germline V CDR1 and CDR2: MNHEY, SVGEGT. The CDR3 covers 17 residues. CDR3 bases: TGTGCCAGCAGTTACCCCACCGCAAGAGGAGGGTCAGATACGCAGTGTTTT. Protein product: CASSYPTARGGSDTQCF.

Many counts were recorded for this clonotype. The gene calls are TRBV5-1 and TRBJ2-3, with D perhaps matching TRBD2 (5 bases). V was pared by 5 bases and J by 6 bases, with 19 bases between. From germline, CDR1 is SGHRS and CDR2 YFSETQ. CDR3 length: 15 residues. CDR3 nucleotide sequence: TGCGCCAGCAGTCCTGATCCTGGGAGATGGGATACGCAGTATTTT. Translation: CASSPDPGRWDTQYF.

In its sample, this clonotype was seen many times. The CDR3 nucleotides are TGTGCCAGCAGCAAAGCGGGATCCACAGATACGCAGTATTTT. Protein: CASSKAGSTDTQYF. The chain uses TRBV25-1 and TRBJ2-3; 7 nucleotides line up with TRBD2. V was pared by 6 bases and J by 2 bases, with 5 bases of the junction left unmatched. The CDR3 is made up of 14 amino acids. Germline-derived CDR1 and CDR2 are MGHDK and SYGVNS.

The rearrangement joins TRBV18 to TRBJ2-6, with D unresolved. V was cut by 4 bases and J by 0 bases, with 4 bases left in between. Germline V CDR1 and CDR2: KGHSH, LQKENI. CDR3 length: 14 amino acids. CDR3 sequence: CASSLFSGANVLTF. CDR3 sequence (DNA): TGTGCCAGCTCACTCTTCTCTGGGGCCAACGTCCTGACTTTC.